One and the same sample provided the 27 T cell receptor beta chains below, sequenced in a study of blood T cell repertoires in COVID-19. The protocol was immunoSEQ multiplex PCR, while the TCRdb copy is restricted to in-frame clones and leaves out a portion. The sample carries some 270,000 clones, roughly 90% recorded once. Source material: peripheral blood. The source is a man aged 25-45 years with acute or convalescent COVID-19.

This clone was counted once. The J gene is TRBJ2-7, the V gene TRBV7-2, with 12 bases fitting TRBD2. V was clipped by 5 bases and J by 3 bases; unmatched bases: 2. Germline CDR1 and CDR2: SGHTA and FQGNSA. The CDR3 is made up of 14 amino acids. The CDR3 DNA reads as TGTGCCAGCAGCCCACTAGCGGGAGGCTACGAGCAGTACTTC. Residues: CASSPLAGGYEQYF.

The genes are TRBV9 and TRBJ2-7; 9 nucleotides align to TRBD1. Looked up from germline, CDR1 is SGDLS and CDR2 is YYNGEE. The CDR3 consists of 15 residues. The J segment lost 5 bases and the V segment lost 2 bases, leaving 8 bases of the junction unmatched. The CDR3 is CASSVQTGQGHEQYF. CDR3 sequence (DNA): TGTGCCAGCAGCGTCCAAACGGGACAGGGACACGAGCAGTACTTC.

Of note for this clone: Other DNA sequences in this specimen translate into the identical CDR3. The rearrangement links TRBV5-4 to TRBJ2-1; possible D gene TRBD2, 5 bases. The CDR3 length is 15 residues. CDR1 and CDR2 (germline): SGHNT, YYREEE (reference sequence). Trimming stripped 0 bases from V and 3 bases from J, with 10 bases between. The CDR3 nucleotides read TGTGCCAGCAGCTTGGGTGGAGGAATCTACAATGAGCAGTTCTTC. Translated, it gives CASSLGGGIYNEQFF.

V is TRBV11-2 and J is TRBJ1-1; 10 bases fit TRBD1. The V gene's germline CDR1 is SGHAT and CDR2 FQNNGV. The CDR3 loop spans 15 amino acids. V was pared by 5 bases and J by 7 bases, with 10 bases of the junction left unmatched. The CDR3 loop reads CASSVRDRGPYEAFF. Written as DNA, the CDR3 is TGTGCCAGCAGCGTAAGGGACAGGGGACCCTATGAAGCTTTCTTT.

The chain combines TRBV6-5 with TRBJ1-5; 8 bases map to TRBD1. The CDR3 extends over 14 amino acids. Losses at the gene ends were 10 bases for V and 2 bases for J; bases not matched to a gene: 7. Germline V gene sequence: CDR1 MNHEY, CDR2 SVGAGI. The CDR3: CATMQGAGNQPQHF. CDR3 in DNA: TGTGCCACCATGCAGGGGGCCGGCAATCAGCCCCAGCATTTT.

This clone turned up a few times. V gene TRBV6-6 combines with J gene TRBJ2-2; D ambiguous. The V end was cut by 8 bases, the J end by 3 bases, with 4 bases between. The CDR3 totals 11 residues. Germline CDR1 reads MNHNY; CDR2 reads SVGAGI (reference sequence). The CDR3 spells CASYDTGELFF. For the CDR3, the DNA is TGTGCCAGCTATGACACCGGGGAGCTGTTTTTT.

CDR3 residues: CASSQNVILAGGPDTQYF. CDR3 sequence (DNA): TGTGCCAGCAGCCAAAATGTAATACTAGCGGGGGGGCCAGATACGCAGTATTTT. The rearrangement links TRBV11-2 to TRBJ2-3; 13 bases match TRBD2. The CDR3 is 18 amino acids. Germline CDR1 is SGHAT and CDR2 is FQNNGV. V gave up 5 bases and J gave up 4 bases; unmatched junction bases: 12.

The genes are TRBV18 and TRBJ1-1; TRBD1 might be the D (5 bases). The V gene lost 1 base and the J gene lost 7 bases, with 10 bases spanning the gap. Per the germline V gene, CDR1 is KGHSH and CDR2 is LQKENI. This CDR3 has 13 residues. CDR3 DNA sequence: TGTGCCAGCTCACCACTGCAGGGAGGTGAAGCTTTCTTT. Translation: CASSPLQGGEAFF.

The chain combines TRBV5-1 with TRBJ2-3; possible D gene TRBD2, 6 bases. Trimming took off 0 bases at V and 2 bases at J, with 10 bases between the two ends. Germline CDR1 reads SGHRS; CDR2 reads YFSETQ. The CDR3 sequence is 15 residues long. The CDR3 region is CASSLGGLTTDTQYF. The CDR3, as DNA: TGCGCCAGCAGCTTGGGGGGACTTACCACAGATACGCAGTATTTT.

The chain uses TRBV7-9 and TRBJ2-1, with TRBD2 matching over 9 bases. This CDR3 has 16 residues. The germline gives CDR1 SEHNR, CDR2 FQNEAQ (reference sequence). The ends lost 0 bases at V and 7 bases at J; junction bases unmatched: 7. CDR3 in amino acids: CASSLAASGIRNEQFF. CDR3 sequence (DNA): TGTGCCAGCAGCTTAGCAGCTAGCGGGATTAGAAATGAGCAGTTCTTC.

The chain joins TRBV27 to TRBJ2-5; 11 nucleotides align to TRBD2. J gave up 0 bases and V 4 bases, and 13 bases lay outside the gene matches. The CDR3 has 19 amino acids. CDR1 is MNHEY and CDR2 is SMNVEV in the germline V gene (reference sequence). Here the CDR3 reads CASSSTSGSTLGDQETQYF. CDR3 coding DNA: TGTGCCAGCAGTTCAACTAGCGGGAGTACCCTCGGAGACCAAGAGACCCAGTACTTC.

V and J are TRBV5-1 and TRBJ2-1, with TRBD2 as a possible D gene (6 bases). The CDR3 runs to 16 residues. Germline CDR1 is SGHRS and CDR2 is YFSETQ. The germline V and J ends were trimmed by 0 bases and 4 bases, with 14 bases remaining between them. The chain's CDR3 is CASSLDLAGRYNEQFF. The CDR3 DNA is TGCGCCAGCAGCTTGGATCTCGCGGGGCGTTACAATGAGCAGTTCTTC.

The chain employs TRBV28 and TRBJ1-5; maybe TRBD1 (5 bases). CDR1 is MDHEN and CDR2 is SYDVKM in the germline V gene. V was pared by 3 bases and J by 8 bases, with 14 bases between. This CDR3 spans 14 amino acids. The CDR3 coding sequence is TGTGCCAGCAGTTTCGGAGGAGGGGCAAAGCCCCAGCATTTT. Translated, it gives CASSFGGGAKPQHF.

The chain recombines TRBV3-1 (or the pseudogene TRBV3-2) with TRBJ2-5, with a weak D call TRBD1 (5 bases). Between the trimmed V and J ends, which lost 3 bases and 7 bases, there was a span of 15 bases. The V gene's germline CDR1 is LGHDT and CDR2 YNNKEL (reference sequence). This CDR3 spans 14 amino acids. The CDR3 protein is CASSQSTGAGTQYF. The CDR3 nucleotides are TGTGCCAGCAGCCAGTCCACAGGAGCAGGGACCCAGTACTTC.

The CDR3 DNA is TGTGCCAGCAGCTTTTCCTATGGCTACACCTTC. It is translated as CASSFSYGYTF. This sequence joins TRBV2 and TRBJ1-2; the D is unclear. CDR1 and CDR2 from the germline V gene are SNHLY and FYNNEI. The V gene lost 6 bases and the J gene lost 4 bases, with 6 bases spanning the gap. This CDR3 has 11 amino acids.

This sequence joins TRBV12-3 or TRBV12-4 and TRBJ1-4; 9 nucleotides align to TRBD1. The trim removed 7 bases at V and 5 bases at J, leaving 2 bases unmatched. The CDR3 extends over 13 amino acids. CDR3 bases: TGTGCCAGCACTGGACAGGGGAATGAAAAACTGTTTTTT. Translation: CASTGQGNEKLFF.

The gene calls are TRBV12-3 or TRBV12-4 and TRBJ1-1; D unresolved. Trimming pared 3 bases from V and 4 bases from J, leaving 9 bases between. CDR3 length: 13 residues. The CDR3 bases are TGTGCCAGCAGTTTCGCCAGAGGCACTGAAGCTTTCTTT. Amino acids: CASSFARGTEAFF.

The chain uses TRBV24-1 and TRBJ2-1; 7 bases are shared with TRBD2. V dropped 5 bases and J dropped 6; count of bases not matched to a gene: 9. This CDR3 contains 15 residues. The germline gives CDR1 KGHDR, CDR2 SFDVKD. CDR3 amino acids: CATSADGGSFNEQFF. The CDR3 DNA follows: TGTGCCACCAGTGCGGATGGCGGGAGCTTCAATGAGCAGTTCTTC.

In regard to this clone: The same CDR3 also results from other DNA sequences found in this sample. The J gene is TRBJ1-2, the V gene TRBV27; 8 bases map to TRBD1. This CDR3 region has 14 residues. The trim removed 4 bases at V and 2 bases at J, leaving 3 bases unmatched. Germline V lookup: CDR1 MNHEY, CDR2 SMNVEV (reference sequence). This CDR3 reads CASSSRQGNYGYTF. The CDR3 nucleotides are TGTGCCAGCAGTTCCCGACAGGGGAACTATGGCTACACCTTC.

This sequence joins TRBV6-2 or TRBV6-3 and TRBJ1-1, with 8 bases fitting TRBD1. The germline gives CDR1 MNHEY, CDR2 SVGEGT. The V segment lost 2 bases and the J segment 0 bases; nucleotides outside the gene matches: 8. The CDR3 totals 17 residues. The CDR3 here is CASSYADRGLLNTEAFF. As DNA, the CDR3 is TGTGCCAGCAGTTACGCTGACAGGGGTCTTCTGAACACTGAAGCTTTCTTT.

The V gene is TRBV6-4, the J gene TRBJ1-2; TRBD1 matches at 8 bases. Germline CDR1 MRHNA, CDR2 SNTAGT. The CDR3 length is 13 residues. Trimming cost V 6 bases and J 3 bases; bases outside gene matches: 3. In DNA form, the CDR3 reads TGTGCCAGCAGGCTACAGGGGGACTATGGCTACACCTTC. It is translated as CASRLQGDYGYTF.

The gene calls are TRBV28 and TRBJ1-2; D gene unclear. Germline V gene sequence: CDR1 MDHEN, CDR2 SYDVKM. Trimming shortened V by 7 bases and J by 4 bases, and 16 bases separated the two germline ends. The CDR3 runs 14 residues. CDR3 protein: CASTPGNQPYGYTF. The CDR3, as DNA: TGTGCCAGCACCCCCGGGAATCAGCCCTATGGCTACACCTTC.

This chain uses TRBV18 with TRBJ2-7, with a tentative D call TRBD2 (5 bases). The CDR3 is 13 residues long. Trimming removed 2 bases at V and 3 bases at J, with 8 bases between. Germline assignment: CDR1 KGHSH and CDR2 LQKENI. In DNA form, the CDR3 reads TGTGCCAGCTCACCAACAACTAGCTACGAGCAGTACTTC. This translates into CASSPTTSYEQYF.

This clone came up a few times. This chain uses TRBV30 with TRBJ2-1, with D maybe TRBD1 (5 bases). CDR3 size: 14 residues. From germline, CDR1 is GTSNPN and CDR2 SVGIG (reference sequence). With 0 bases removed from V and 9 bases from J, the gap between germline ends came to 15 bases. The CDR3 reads CAWSVLGRVAEQFF. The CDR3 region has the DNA TGTGCCTGGAGTGTACTGGGCAGGGTGGCTGAGCAGTTCTTC.

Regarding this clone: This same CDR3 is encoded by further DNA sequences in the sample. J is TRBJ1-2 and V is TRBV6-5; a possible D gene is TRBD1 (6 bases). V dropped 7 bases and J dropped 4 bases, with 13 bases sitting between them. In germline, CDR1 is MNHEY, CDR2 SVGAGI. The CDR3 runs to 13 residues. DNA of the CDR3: TGTGCCAGCATTCCGACAGGAACCTATGGCTACACCTTC. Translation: CASIPTGTYGYTF.

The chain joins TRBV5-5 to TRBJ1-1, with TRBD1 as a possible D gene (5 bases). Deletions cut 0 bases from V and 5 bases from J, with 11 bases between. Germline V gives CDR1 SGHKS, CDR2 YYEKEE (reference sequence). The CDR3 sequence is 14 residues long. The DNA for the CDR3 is TGTGCCAGCAGCTTGGCCAGGGTGGGGACTGAAGCTTTCTTT. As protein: CASSLARVGTEAFF. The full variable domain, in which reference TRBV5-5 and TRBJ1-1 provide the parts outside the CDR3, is DAGVTQSPTHLIKTRGQQVTLRCSPISGHKSVSWYQQVLGQGPQFIFQYYEKEERGRGNFPDRFSARQFPNYSSELNVNALLLGDSALYLCASSLARVGTEAFFGQGTRLTVV.

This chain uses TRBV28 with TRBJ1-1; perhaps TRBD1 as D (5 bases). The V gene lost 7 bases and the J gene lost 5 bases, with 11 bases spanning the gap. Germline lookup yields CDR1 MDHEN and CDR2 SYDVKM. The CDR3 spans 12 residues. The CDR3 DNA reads TGTGCCAGCAACGGGGGGAATACTGAAGCTTTCTTT. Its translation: CASNGGNTEAFF.